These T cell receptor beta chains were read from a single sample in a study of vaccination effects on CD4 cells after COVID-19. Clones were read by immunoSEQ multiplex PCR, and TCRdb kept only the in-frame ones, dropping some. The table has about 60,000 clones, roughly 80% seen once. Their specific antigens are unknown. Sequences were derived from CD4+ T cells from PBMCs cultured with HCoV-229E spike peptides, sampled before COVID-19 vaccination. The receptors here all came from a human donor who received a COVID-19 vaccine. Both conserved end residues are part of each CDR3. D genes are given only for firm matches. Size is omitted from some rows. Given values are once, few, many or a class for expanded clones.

CDR3nt: TGTGCTAGTGGTTTGACCCCAAAGGGAGCAGATACGCAGTATTTT
CDR3aa: CASGLTPKGADTQYF
abundance: -
j_gene: TRBJ2-3
v_gene: TRBV12-5
d_gene: -

CDR3nt: TGTGCCATCAGTGGTACCAGCTCTGGGGCCAACGTCCTGACTTTC
CDR3aa: CAISGTSSGANVLTF
abundance: -
j_gene: TRBJ2-6
v_gene: TRBV10-3
d_gene: -

CDR3nt: TGTGCCAGCAGTTCCTGGACAGGGGCCACAGATACGCAGTATTTT
CDR3aa: CASSSWTGATDTQYF
abundance: -
j_gene: TRBJ2-3
v_gene: TRBV6-6
d_gene: TRBD1

CDR3nt: TGTGCCAGCAGCATTCCCGGGACCCCCTCTGGAAACACCATATATTTT
CDR3aa: CASSIPGTPSGNTIYF
abundance: -
j_gene: TRBJ1-3
v_gene: TRBV4-2
d_gene: -

CDR3nt: TGTGCCAGCAGTCTCATTTACAGGGGGACCAGCTCTGGAAACACCATATATTTT
CDR3aa: CASSLIYRGTSSGNTIYF
abundance: once
j_gene: TRBJ1-3
v_gene: TRBV6-6
d_gene: TRBD1

CDR3nt: TGCGCCAGCAGCTTAGGTGGGTCAGGGCAAGAGACCCAGTACTTC
CDR3aa: CASSLGGSGQETQYF
abundance: -
j_gene: TRBJ2-5
v_gene: TRBV5-1
d_gene: -

CDR3nt: TGTGCCAGCAGTTATATGCTCTCCTATGGCTACACCTTC
CDR3aa: CASSYMLSYGYTF
abundance: -
j_gene: TRBJ1-2
v_gene: TRBV6-5
d_gene: -

CDR3nt: TGTGCCAGCCGGGACAGCCCGAACACTGAAGCTTTCTTT
CDR3aa: CASRDSPNTEAFF
abundance: -
j_gene: TRBJ1-1
v_gene: TRBV19
d_gene: TRBD1

CDR3nt: TGTGCCAGCAGTTTGAGAGGGGGGCTAAGTTCGGAGGGAAACACCATATATTTT
CDR3aa: CASSLRGGLSSEGNTIYF
abundance: -
j_gene: TRBJ1-3
v_gene: TRBV27
d_gene: -

CDR3nt: TGCGCCAGCACCCTATCTAGCGGGGGGGCAGAGACCCAGTACTTC
CDR3aa: CASTLSSGGAETQYF
abundance: -
j_gene: TRBJ2-5
v_gene: TRBV5-1
d_gene: TRBD2

CDR3nt: TGTGCCAGCTCACCCCTGGCGGACACTGAAGCTTTCTTT
CDR3aa: CASSPLADTEAFF
abundance: -
j_gene: TRBJ1-1
v_gene: TRBV18
d_gene: -

CDR3nt: TGCGCCAGCAGTTGGCTTGATCCTGAACTTAATACGCAGTATTTT
CDR3aa: CASSWLDPELNTQYF
abundance: -
j_gene: TRBJ2-3
v_gene: TRBV5-1
d_gene: -

CDR3nt: TGCGCCAGCAGTCATTCATACCCCCGTTGTCAGCCCCAGCATTTT
CDR3aa: CASSHSYPRCQPQHF
abundance: -
j_gene: TRBJ1-5
v_gene: TRBV23-1
d_gene: -

CDR3nt: TGCGCCAGCAGCTCCGGGACTAGCGGGGGAACAGATACGCAGTATTTT
CDR3aa: CASSSGTSGGTDTQYF
abundance: -
j_gene: TRBJ2-3
v_gene: TRBV5-1
d_gene: TRBD2

CDR3nt: TGTGCCAGCGGACGGGGAACTTCTAGCACAGATACGCAGTATTTT
CDR3aa: CASGRGTSSTDTQYF
abundance: -
j_gene: TRBJ2-3
v_gene: TRBV7-2
d_gene: -

CDR3nt: TGTGCCACCAGTGATCCCAAGAGCTCTGGAAACACCATATATTTT
CDR3aa: CATSDPKSSGNTIYF
abundance: -
j_gene: TRBJ1-3
v_gene: TRBV24-1
d_gene: -

CDR3nt: TGTGCCAGGATGTTAGAGACAGTTTACAATGAGCAGTTCTTC
CDR3aa: CARMLETVYNEQFF
abundance: -
j_gene: TRBJ2-1
v_gene: TRBV6-5
d_gene: -

CDR3nt: TGCAGTGCTAGTATCCAGGGGGGTTTCAACACCGGGGAGCTGTTTTTT
CDR3aa: CSASIQGGFNTGELFF
abundance: -
j_gene: TRBJ2-2
v_gene: TRBV20-1
d_gene: -

CDR3nt: TGTGCCAGCAGCTTCAGAGGGGCGGAGAATGGCTACACCTTC
CDR3aa: CASSFRGAENGYTF
abundance: few
j_gene: TRBJ1-2
v_gene: TRBV7-3
d_gene: -

CDR3nt: TGTGCCAGCAGTCGAAGGGGGGGAGCAACTAATGAAAAACTGTTTTTT
CDR3aa: CASSRRGGATNEKLFF
abundance: once
j_gene: TRBJ1-4
v_gene: TRBV9
d_gene: -

CDR3nt: TGTGCCAGCAGCTTGACCGACAGGGGAATTAATGGCTACACCTTC
CDR3aa: CASSLTDRGINGYTF
abundance: -
j_gene: TRBJ1-2
v_gene: TRBV5-5
d_gene: TRBD1

CDR3nt: TGTGCCAGCAGCCCTACAGGGGCTAAGGTGAACACTGAAGCTTTCTTT
CDR3aa: CASSPTGAKVNTEAFF
abundance: -
j_gene: TRBJ1-1
v_gene: TRBV3-1/TRBV3-2
d_gene: TRBD1

CDR3nt: TGTGCCAGCAGTATACTCGACGCGGAGACCCAGTACTTC
CDR3aa: CASSILDAETQYF
abundance: -
j_gene: TRBJ2-5
v_gene: TRBV12-3/TRBV12-4
d_gene: -

CDR3nt: TGTGCCAGCAGTTACTCGGGACAGGGGGGCACTGAAGCTTTCTTT
CDR3aa: CASSYSGQGGTEAFF
abundance: -
j_gene: TRBJ1-1
v_gene: TRBV6-5
d_gene: TRBD1

CDR3nt: TGCAGCGTTGTAGCGGGGACGAACACCGGGGAGCTGTTTTTT
CDR3aa: CSVVAGTNTGELFF
abundance: -
j_gene: TRBJ2-2
v_gene: TRBV29-1
d_gene: TRBD2

CDR3nt: TGTGCCAGCAGTTACTCCACAGGGTTCGGCGGAAACACCATATATTTT
CDR3aa: CASSYSTGFGGNTIYF
abundance: few
j_gene: TRBJ1-3
v_gene: TRBV6-6
d_gene: -

CDR3nt: TGTGCCAGCAGTAACACCAGGGGGGAGTGGATGAACACTGAAGCTTTCTTT
CDR3aa: CASSNTRGEWMNTEAFF
abundance: -
j_gene: TRBJ1-1
v_gene: TRBV2
d_gene: TRBD1

CDR3nt: TGTGCCAGTAGTATAGACCCGACACAGCCCCAGCATTTT
CDR3aa: CASSIDPTQPQHF
abundance: -
j_gene: TRBJ1-5
v_gene: TRBV19
d_gene: -

CDR3nt: TGTGCCAGCAGCGTAGATCTGCAGATTAGGGGCTATGGCTACACCTTC
CDR3aa: CASSVDLQIRGYGYTF
abundance: -
j_gene: TRBJ1-2
v_gene: TRBV9
d_gene: -

CDR3nt: TGTGCCAGCGGGAAGACTAGCTCTGGGGCCAACGTCCTGACTTTC
CDR3aa: CASGKTSSGANVLTF
abundance: -
j_gene: TRBJ2-6
v_gene: TRBV27
d_gene: -

CDR3nt: TGTGCCAGCCCCTCGTGGGGGGGGCACTACACAGATACGCAGTATTTT
CDR3aa: CASPSWGGHYTDTQYF
abundance: -
j_gene: TRBJ2-3
v_gene: TRBV5-8
d_gene: -

CDR3nt: TGTGCCAGCAGTTACTCGAGTGGACAGGGCTATGAGCAGTTCTTC
CDR3aa: CASSYSSGQGYEQFF
abundance: -
j_gene: TRBJ2-1
v_gene: TRBV6-5
d_gene: TRBD1

CDR3nt: TGTGCCAGTAGTATTCGGCAGGGGACCGGGGAGCTGTTTTTT
CDR3aa: CASSIRQGTGELFF
abundance: -
j_gene: TRBJ2-2
v_gene: TRBV19
d_gene: -

CDR3nt: TGTGCCAGCAGTCAAACAGGGGGCGAGGTCCATGAGCAGTTCTTC
CDR3aa: CASSQTGGEVHEQFF
abundance: -
j_gene: TRBJ2-1
v_gene: TRBV6-2/TRBV6-3
d_gene: TRBD1

CDR3nt: TGTGCCAGCTCACCACTCGGCAACCGCTGGGACGTCCTGACTTTC
CDR3aa: CASSPLGNRWDVLTF
abundance: -
j_gene: TRBJ2-6
v_gene: TRBV18
d_gene: -

CDR3nt: TGTGCCAGCAGCCAAGATGGGGTCGGGAACTATGGCTACACCTTC
CDR3aa: CASSQDGVGNYGYTF
abundance: -
j_gene: TRBJ1-2
v_gene: TRBV4-2
d_gene: -

CDR3nt: TGTGCCAGCAGCCCAGGTTGGGTCCAGGAGACCCAGTACTTC
CDR3aa: CASSPGWVQETQYF
abundance: -
j_gene: TRBJ2-5
v_gene: TRBV7-2
d_gene: -

CDR3nt: TGTGCCAGCAGCCAGAAGGACGGATACCAAGAGACCCAGTACTTC
CDR3aa: CASSQKDGYQETQYF
abundance: -
j_gene: TRBJ2-5
v_gene: TRBV4-2
d_gene: -

CDR3nt: TGTGCCAGCAGCCAGGGAGGGGGCCGTTTCTATGGCTACACCTTC
CDR3aa: CASSQGGGRFYGYTF
abundance: -
j_gene: TRBJ1-2
v_gene: TRBV3-1/TRBV3-2
d_gene: TRBD1

CDR3nt: TGTGCCAGCAGTCGACTGCAACTAGTAGGCTCAGATACGCAGTATTTT
CDR3aa: CASSRLQLVGSDTQYF
abundance: -
j_gene: TRBJ2-3
v_gene: TRBV6-6
d_gene: -

CDR3nt: TGCGCCAGCAGCCCTCGGGCACAGGGTGGATCTCAAGCTTTCTTT
CDR3aa: CASSPRAQGGSQAFF
abundance: -
j_gene: TRBJ1-1
v_gene: TRBV4-1
d_gene: -

CDR3nt: TGCGCCAGCAGCTTTAGCAGGGGGCTGATCACTGAAGCTTTCTTT
CDR3aa: CASSFSRGLITEAFF
abundance: -
j_gene: TRBJ1-1
v_gene: TRBV5-1
d_gene: TRBD1

CDR3nt: TGTGCCATCAGGGAGACAGGGGGCGTTGAGACCCAGTACTTC
CDR3aa: CAIRETGGVETQYF
abundance: once
j_gene: TRBJ2-5
v_gene: TRBV10-3
d_gene: TRBD1

CDR3nt: TGCGCCAGCAGCTCCTATCTCCTAGCAGATACGCAGTATTTT
CDR3aa: CASSSYLLADTQYF
abundance: few
j_gene: TRBJ2-3
v_gene: TRBV5-1
d_gene: -

CDR3nt: TGTGCCAGCAGCAGGACAGGGAAGCAGTTCTTC
CDR3aa: CASSRTGKQFF
abundance: -
j_gene: TRBJ2-1
v_gene: TRBV11-3
d_gene: TRBD1

CDR3nt: TGTGCCAGCAGCCTGGATAGGGGGGGGGATGAGCAGTTCTTC
CDR3aa: CASSLDRGGDEQFF
abundance: -
j_gene: TRBJ2-1
v_gene: TRBV5-6
d_gene: -

CDR3nt: TGTGCCAGCAGCTTAGCCGGGGGGCCCTACAATGAGCAGTTCTTC
CDR3aa: CASSLAGGPYNEQFF
abundance: -
j_gene: TRBJ2-1
v_gene: TRBV7-2
d_gene: -

CDR3nt: TGTGCCACCTTAAAGACCGGGGGACGGATGAACACTGAAGCTTTCTTT
CDR3aa: CATLKTGGRMNTEAFF
abundance: -
j_gene: TRBJ1-1
v_gene: TRBV19
d_gene: -

CDR3nt: TGTGCCAGCAGTCCAGGGGACAGTAGCCAAGAGACCCAGTACTTC
CDR3aa: CASSPGDSSQETQYF
abundance: -
j_gene: TRBJ2-5
v_gene: TRBV2
d_gene: TRBD1

CDR3nt: TGTGCCTGGAGTTTATCAGGGACACGTAATGAAAAACTGTTTTTT
CDR3aa: CAWSLSGTRNEKLFF
abundance: -
j_gene: TRBJ1-4
v_gene: TRBV30
d_gene: -

CDR3nt: TGTGCCAGCAGATTACTACCTAGCACAGATACGCAGTATTTT
CDR3aa: CASRLLPSTDTQYF
abundance: -
j_gene: TRBJ2-3
v_gene: TRBV27
d_gene: -

CDR3nt: TGTGCCAGCAGTTACACCTCAGGACAGGGTGGCTACACCTTC
CDR3aa: CASSYTSGQGGYTF
abundance: -
j_gene: TRBJ1-2
v_gene: TRBV6-5
d_gene: TRBD1

CDR3nt: TGTGCCAGCAGTTTAGGCACAGGGTTTCGGGAAAAACTGTTTTTT
CDR3aa: CASSLGTGFREKLFF
abundance: -
j_gene: TRBJ1-4
v_gene: TRBV28
d_gene: -

CDR3nt: TGTGCCAGCAGCCTACAAACAGGGACCGGGGAGCTGTTTTTT
CDR3aa: CASSLQTGTGELFF
abundance: -
j_gene: TRBJ2-2
v_gene: TRBV7-3
d_gene: -

CDR3nt: TGTGCCAGCAGCCCGGGACAGGGTACTGAAGCTTTCTTT
CDR3aa: CASSPGQGTEAFF
abundance: -
j_gene: TRBJ1-1
v_gene: TRBV7-3
d_gene: TRBD1